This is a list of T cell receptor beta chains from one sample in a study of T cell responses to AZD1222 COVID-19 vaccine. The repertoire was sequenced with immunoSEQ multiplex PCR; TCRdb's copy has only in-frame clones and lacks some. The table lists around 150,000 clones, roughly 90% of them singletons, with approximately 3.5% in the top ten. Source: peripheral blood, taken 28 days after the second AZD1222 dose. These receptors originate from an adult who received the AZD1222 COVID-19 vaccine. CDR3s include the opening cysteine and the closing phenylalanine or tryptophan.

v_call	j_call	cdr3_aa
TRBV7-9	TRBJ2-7	CASSSTRSDSYEQYF
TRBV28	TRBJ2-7	CASSPNPGQGIMKQYF
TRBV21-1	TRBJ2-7	CASSKVGQGSYEQYF
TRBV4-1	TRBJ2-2	CASSQGTSGVNTGELFF
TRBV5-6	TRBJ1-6	CASSLGVGNSPLHF
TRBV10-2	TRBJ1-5	CASSESTGADQPQHF
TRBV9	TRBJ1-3	CASSRIQGPGNTIYF
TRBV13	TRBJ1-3	CASREIGQGNTIYF
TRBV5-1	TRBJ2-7	CASSRSYEQYF
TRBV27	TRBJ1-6	CASSLSTPDRGHSYNSPLHF
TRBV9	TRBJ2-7	CASSSNDRDEQYF
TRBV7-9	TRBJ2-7	CASSWDRAYEQYF
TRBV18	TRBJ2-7	CASSPRTSGVTSYEQYF
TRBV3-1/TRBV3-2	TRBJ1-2	CASSQARTPRTF
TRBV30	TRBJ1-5	CAWSNRGNQPQHF
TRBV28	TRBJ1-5	CASSFLRGAGNQPQHF
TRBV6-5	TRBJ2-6	CASKEQGSGANVLTF
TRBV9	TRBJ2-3	CASSARLSPDTQYF
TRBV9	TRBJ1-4	CASSVGPTGNGEKLFF
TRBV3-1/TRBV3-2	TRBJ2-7	CASSQSEYHEQYF
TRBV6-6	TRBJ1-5	CASSQGNSNQPQHF
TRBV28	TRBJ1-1	CASSFAGGAFF
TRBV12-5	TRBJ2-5	CASGASGFRETQYF